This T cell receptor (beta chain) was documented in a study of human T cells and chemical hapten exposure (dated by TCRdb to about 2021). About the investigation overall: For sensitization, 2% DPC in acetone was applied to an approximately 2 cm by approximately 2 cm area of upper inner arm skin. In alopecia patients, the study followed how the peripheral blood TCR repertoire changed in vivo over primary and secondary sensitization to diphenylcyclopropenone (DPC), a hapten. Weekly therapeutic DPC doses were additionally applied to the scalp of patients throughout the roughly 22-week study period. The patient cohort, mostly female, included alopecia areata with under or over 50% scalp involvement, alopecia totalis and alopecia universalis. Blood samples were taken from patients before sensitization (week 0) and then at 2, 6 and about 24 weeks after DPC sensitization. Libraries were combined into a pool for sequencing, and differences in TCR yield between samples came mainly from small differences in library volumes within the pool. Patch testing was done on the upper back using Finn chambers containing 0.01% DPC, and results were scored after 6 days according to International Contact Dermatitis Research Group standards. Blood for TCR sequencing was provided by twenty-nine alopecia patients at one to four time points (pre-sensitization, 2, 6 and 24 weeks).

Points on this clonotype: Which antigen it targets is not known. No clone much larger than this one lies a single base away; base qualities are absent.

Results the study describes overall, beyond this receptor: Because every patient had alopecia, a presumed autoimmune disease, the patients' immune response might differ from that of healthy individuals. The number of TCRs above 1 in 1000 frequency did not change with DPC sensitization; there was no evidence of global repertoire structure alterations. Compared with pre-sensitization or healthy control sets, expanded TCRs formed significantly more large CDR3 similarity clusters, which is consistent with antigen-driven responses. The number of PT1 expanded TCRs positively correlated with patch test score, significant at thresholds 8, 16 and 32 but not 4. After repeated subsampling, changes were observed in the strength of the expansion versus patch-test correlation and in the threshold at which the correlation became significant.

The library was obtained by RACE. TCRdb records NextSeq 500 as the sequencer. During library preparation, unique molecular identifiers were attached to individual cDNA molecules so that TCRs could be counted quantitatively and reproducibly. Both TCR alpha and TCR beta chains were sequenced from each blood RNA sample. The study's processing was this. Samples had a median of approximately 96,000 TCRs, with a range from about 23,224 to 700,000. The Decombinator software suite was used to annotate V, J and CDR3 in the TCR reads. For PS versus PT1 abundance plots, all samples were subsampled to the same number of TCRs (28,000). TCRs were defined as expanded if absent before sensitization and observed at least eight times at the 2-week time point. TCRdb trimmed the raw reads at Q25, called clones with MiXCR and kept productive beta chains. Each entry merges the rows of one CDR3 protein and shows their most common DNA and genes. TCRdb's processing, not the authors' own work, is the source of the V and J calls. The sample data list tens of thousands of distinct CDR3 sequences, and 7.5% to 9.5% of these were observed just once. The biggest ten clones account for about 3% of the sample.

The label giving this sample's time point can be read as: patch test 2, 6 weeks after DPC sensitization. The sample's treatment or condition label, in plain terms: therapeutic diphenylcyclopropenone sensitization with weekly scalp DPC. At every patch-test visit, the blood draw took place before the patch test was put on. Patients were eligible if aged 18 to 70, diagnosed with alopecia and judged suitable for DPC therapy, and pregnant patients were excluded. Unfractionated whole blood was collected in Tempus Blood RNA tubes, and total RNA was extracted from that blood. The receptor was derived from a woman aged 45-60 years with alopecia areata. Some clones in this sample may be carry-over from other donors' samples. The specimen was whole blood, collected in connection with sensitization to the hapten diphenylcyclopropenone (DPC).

In nucleotides, the sequence is TGCGCCAGCAGCCAGGGGACTAGCGGGGGCCGGGATACGCAGTATTTT. Its protein product is CASSQGTSGGRDTQYF. This chain joins TRBV4-1 to TRBJ2-3; the junction holds 14 bases that match TRBD2. The germline V gene encodes CDR1 MGHRA and CDR2 YSYEKL. The CDR3 runs 16 residues from the cysteine to the phenylalanine. This entry keeps only the CDR3 DNA: 48 bases, framed from base 1. V loses 3 bases at its end and J loses 6 bases; junction bases beyond the gene matches: 5.